This TCR beta chain originates from a study of blood T cell repertoires in COVID-19. Overall study context: Samples came from the United States, Italy and Spain, spanning acute and convalescent COVID-19.

Two negative PCRs, clearance, or symptom resolution were required of recovered Cohort 3 donors. In the original analysis: Amplification of reference gene primers provided the estimated nucleated cell counts. The data were produced by immunoSEQ multiplex PCR, yet TCRdb's version contains in-frame clones alone and is incomplete. V, J and clone size reflect that table, while D and trimming were determined from the DNA. The table records around 310,000 clones, 70% to 90% of them present only once. This CDR3 spans 14 amino acids. The V gene lost 1 base and the J gene lost 1 base, with 7 bases spanning the gap. CDR1 is SEHNR, CDR2 FQNEAQ, per germline (reference sequence).

This TCR was sampled from a woman in her 40s who had recovered from COVID-19. Sequencing was performed on PBMCs or T cells enriched from blood (not recorded which). The chain recombines TRBV7-9 with TRBJ1-1; no clear D gene. CDR3 residues: CASSLVAGNTEAFF. CDR3 in DNA: TGTGCCAGCAGCTTAGTAGCGGGGAACACTGAAGCTTTCTTT.